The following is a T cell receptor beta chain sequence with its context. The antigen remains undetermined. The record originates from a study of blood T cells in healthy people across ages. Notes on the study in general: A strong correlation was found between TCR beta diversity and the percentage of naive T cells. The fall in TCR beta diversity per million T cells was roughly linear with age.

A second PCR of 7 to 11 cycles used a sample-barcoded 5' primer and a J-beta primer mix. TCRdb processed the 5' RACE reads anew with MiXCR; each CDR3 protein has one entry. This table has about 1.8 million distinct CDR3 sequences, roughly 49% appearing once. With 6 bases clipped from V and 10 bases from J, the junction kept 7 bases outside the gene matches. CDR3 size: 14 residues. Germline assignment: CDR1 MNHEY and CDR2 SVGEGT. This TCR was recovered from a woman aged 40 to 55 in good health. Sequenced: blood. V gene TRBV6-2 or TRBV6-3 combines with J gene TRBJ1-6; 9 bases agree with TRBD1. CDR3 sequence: CASSPQGAASPLHF. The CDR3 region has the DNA TGTGCCAGCAGCCCACAGGGGGCGGCGTCACCCCTCCACTTT.